Listed below are T cell receptor beta chains from one sample, sequenced in a study of CD8 T cells in ankylosing spondylitis. TCRdb itself ran the 5' RACE reads through MiXCR, one entry per CDR3 protein. The data hold roughly 490,000 distinct CDR3 sequences, with about 5.4% observed a single time. The specimen was blood, either unsorted or a sorted T cell fraction (not recorded which). Receptor source: a male donor with ankylosing spondylitis. The CDR3 runs from the conserved cysteine through the conserved F or W. The order of the fields is clone size, D gene, V gene, J gene, CDR3 DNA, CDR3 protein. The D gene is left open where the match is weak. Part of the rows lack a size; the others show once, few, many or a class for expanded clones.

many	TRBD2	TRBV15	TRBJ2-7	TGTGCCACCAGCAGAGATCTGACTAGCGGGAACTACGAGCAGTACTTC	CATSRDLTSGNYEQYF
many	NA	TRBV20-1	TRBJ1-1	TGCAGTGCTACCGACCCGATCCGGATGAACACTGAAGCTTTCTTT	CSATDPIRMNTEAFF
few	NA	TRBV12-3/TRBV12-4	TRBJ2-1	TGTGCCAGCAACCTTACCCCCAGGAGCGAGCAGTTCTTC	CASNLTPRSEQFF
many	TRBD2	TRBV29-1	TRBJ2-5	TGCAGCGTAAAGGGACTAGCGGACCAAGAGACCCAGTACTTC	CSVKGLADQETQYF
many	NA	TRBV9	TRBJ2-2	TGTGCCAGCAGCGTAGCTGGACACTTCACCGGGGAGCTGTTTTTT	CASSVAGHFTGELFF
many	NA	TRBV10-3	TRBJ1-2	TGTGCCATCAGTGTAGGGGACACCAACTATGGCTACACCTTC	CAISVGDTNYGYTF
few	NA	TRBV7-9	TRBJ2-5	TGTGCCAGCAACCAAGGGGGGGGGCCGGAGACCCAGTACTTC	CASNQGGGPETQYF
many	NA	TRBV4-3	TRBJ1-5	TGCGCCAGCAGCCAAGGGCAGGGAGTCAATCAGCCCCAGCATTTT	CASSQGQGVNQPQHF
few	NA	TRBV7-9	TRBJ2-2	TGTGCCACCCGGAACACCGGGGAGCTGTTTTTT	CATRNTGELFF
many	NA	TRBV7-9	TRBJ2-7	TGTGCCAGCAGCTTAGCGTCGGACATCTACGAGCAGTACTTC	CASSLASDIYEQYF
many	NA	TRBV20-1	TRBJ2-2	TGCAGTGCTAGACGTCGGGAGCGGTACACCGGGGAGCTGTTTTTT	CSARRRERYTGELFF
many	TRBD2	TRBV29-1	TRBJ2-5	TGCAGCGTCGGGTTGAGACTAGCGGGGGAGACCCAGTACTTC	CSVGLRLAGETQYF
many	NA	TRBV28	TRBJ2-7	TGTGCCAGCAGCCCTCCCAGGGCCCCCTACGAGCAGTACTTC	CASSPPRAPYEQYF
many	NA	TRBV28	TRBJ1-2	TGTGCCAGCAGTTTTTTGGGTTGGGCCGGAGACGATGGCTACACCTTC	CASSFLGWAGDDGYTF
many	NA	TRBV20-1	TRBJ2-1	TGCAGTGCCAGGGGGGGGACTGAAGAGCAGTTCTTC	CSARGGTEEQFF
many	NA	TRBV9	TRBJ2-5	TGTGCCAGCAGCGTATATCCCAGGGCGGGTGAGGAGACCCAGTACTTC	CASSVYPRAGEETQYF
many	NA	TRBV20-1	TRBJ1-6	TGCAGTGCTGGGCTTCAGGGCTCCTATAATTCACCCCTCCACTTT	CSAGLQGSYNSPLHF
many	NA	TRBV20-1	TRBJ1-2	TGCAGTGCTTGGACCCGGCATCTAGGTGGCTACACCTTC	CSAWTRHLGGYTF
NA	NA	TRBV6-1	TRBJ2-7	TGTGCCAGTAGGACATCGAGCTCCTACGAGCAGTACTTC	CASRTSSSYEQYF
many	NA	TRBV20-1	TRBJ1-6	TGCAGTGCTAGAGTAGGTCTCCCGGGAAATAATTCACCCCTCCACTTT	CSARVGLPGNNSPLHF
many	TRBD1	TRBV7-2	TRBJ2-1	TGTGCCAGCAGCCGAGACAGGGAGCGCTATTTCTTC	CASSRDRERYFF
many	TRBD1	TRBV20-1	TRBJ2-7	TGCAGTGCCCCAACCGACAGGGTTGGCGAGCAGTACTTC	CSAPTDRVGEQYF
many	NA	TRBV10-3	TRBJ1-4	TGTGCCATCAGTGGCCCCGTGGGTGGAGAAAAACTGTTTTTT	CAISGPVGGEKLFF
many	TRBD1	TRBV6-2/TRBV6-3	TRBJ2-3	TGTGCCAGCAGCCCGGACAGGGGATACACAGATACGCAGTATTTT	CASSPDRGYTDTQYF
many	NA	TRBV4-3	TRBJ2-2	TGCGCCAGCAGCCAAGATCGGGCAGGGATCCCCGGGGAGCTGTTTTTT	CASSQDRAGIPGELFF
many	NA	TRBV20-1	TRBJ2-7	TGCAGTGCTAGAAGGAGGAGAGCGACCTACGAGCAGTACTTC	CSARRRRATYEQYF
many	NA	TRBV20-1	TRBJ1-6	TGCAGTGCTAGGGGAGATGGGCGGGGAAGATCCTATAATTCACCCCTCCACTTT	CSARGDGRGRSYNSPLHF
many	TRBD2	TRBV3-1	TRBJ2-2	TGTGCCAGTCGGGGACTAGCGGGACCCGGGGAGCTGTTTTTT	CASRGLAGPGELFF
many	TRBD1	TRBV7-9	TRBJ2-5	TGTGCCAGCAGCTTAGGACAGGGATTTCGCGAGACCCAGTACTTC	CASSLGQGFRETQYF
NA	NA	TRBV27	TRBJ2-3	TGTGCCAGCAGTTTATTTTTAGTGCCGGGCACAGATACGCAGTATTTT	CASSLFLVPGTDTQYF
many	NA	TRBV10-3	TRBJ2-5	TGTGCCATCAGTGATGAGGGAGGGACATACCAAGAGACCCAGTACTTC	CAISDEGGTYQETQYF